This entry concerns a single T cell receptor (beta chain). No antigen is known for it. Germline-derived CDR1 and CDR2 are MGHDK and SYGVNS. The CDR3 is made up of 15 amino acids. V was pared by 0 bases and J by 8 bases, with 15 bases between. The sample originates from a study of T cell responses to AZD1222 COVID-19 vaccine. Libraries were prepared by immunoSEQ multiplex PCR; TCRdb keeps only in-frame clonotypes and omits some of them. Altogether approximately 140,000 clones are present, about 92% being singletons, with the ten largest covering 4% to 5.5%. Study-level points and caveats: Unmutated regions of variants are reportedly targeted by nearly half of spike-specific TCRs. The breadth and depth of Spike-specific TCRs increased once two AZD1222 doses had been given. Donors were mostly white British, more females; clonal diversity possibly underestimated.

This rearrangement joins TRBV25-1 to TRBJ2-3; tentatively, D is TRBD2 (7 bases). This TCR derives from an adult in good health. The input for sequencing was peripheral blood, taken on day 0 of AZD1222 vaccination. The CDR3 DNA reads TGTGCCAGCAGTGAATATAGGGGGGGACTCTCTACGCAGTATTTT. It specifies CASSEYRGGLSTQYF.